This T cell receptor beta chain stems from a study of blood T cell repertoires in COVID-19. Data came from immunoSEQ multiplex PCR; TCRdb stores just in-frame clones and leaves some out. The repertoire includes over 150,000 clones, 88% of them detected once, and 0.95% to 1.3% sits in the top ten. Per germline, CDR1 LGHNA and CDR2 YNFKEQ. V was cut by 1 base and J by 1 base, with 19 bases left in between. This CDR3 is built from 18 residues. This clone has only a few counts. This sequence was found in a man between 25 and 39 years old with acute or convalescent COVID-19. The source material was peripheral blood. This chain connects TRBV4-2 to TRBJ1-1; possibly TRBD1 for D (6 bases). The CDR3 sequence: CASSQAYSGGRRNTEAFF. The CDR3 DNA reads as TGTGCCAGCAGCCAAGCCTATTCGGGGGGGCGCAGGAACACTGAAGCTTTCTTT.